This T cell receptor beta chain comes out of a study of OX40 agonist ivuxolimab in advanced cancers. Libraries were prepared by immunoSEQ multiplex PCR; TCRdb keeps only in-frame clonotypes and omits some of them. In the table there are tens of thousands of clones, about 90% of which are singletons. For this clone: Its cognate antigen is unknown.

Between the trimmed V and J ends, which lost 5 bases and 4 bases, there was a span of 6 bases. Germline V gene lookup returns CDR1 SGHVT and CDR2 SQSDAQ. The CDR3 is made up of 12 amino acids. Whole-study results and caveats: Relative to CD4+, CD8+ T cells held more expanded clones on average. Some of the lowest clonal expansion was seen in partial responders at 0.1-3.0 mg/kg.

This chain links TRBV7-4 with TRBJ1-5; weak D call: TRBD1 (5 bases). This TCR was sampled from an adult with an advanced solid tumor such as melanoma, head and neck, liver or kidney cancer. The specimen was CD4+ or CD8+ T cells sorted from blood, collected in a trial of the OX40 agonist ivuxolimab. The CDR3 DNA is TGTGCCAGCAGCGCAGGGAATCAGCCCCAGCATTTT. Its protein is CASSAGNQPQHF.